The clone carrying this TCR beta chain was counted between two and nine times. Antigen unknown. Time point described: longitudinal time-point 2. PBMCs stored at -80 C, 2 million in total, were the source of the unsorted libraries. 5'RACE generated cDNA with 10-nucleotide random UMIs. TCRdb ran MiXCR on the 5' RACE reads and lists one entry per CDR3 protein. The sample yields 70,000 to 90,000 distinct CDR3 sequences, 5.8% seen once. V was trimmed by 0 bases and J by 0 bases, leaving 9 bases between them. Germline values: CDR1 KGHSH, CDR2 LQKENI. This CDR3 region has 16 residues. This entry comes from a study of neurological immune-mediated disorders. Overall study findings and caveats: The highest TCR clonal expansion occurred in HTLV-1-associated myelopathy; multiple sclerosis fell below healthy controls. With the multiple sclerosis repertoire cluster, neither clinical nor MRI features showed any association.

This rearrangement joins TRBV18 to TRBJ2-1; possibly TRBD1 for D (5 bases). This sequence was found in a woman in her fifties or sixties with multiple sclerosis. Sequenced material: PBMCs. The CDR3 DNA sequence: TGTGCCAGCTCACCACCGGGGCCCGTCTCCTACAATGAGCAGTTCTTC. The encoded protein is CASSPPGPVSYNEQFF.